These 7 T cell receptor beta chains were sequenced from one sample in a study of T-cell reconstitution after alpha-beta-depleted transplantation in children. Unique molecular identifiers featured in how the TCRbeta library was prepared. TCRdb re-analysed the PCR reads in MiXCR, keeping a single row per CDR3 protein. The sample carries around 200,000 distinct CDR3 sequences, roughly a tenth recorded once. This material consisted of PBMCs from the stem cell graft donor, taken from the stem cell graft. The receptors originated from a human donor who donated a stem cell graft to a child with acute lymphoblastic leukemia.

The chain has TRBV12-3 or TRBV12-4 and TRBJ1-1; unclear D gene. There are 9 residues in the CDR3. V was pared by 6 bases and J by 10 bases, with 6 bases between. CDR3 amino acids: CASSRSAFF. The DNA for the CDR3 is TGTGCCAGCAGCCGATCAGCTTTCTTT.

Comments on this clonotype: Sequence at one end of the junction differs from germline and may be a read error. The genes are TRBV20-1 and TRBJ1-3, with D perhaps matching TRBD1 (5 bases). The CDR3 runs 17 residues. Per germline, CDR1 DFQATT and CDR2 SNEGSKA (reference sequence). CDR3: CSARKSGTTSPGNTIYF. In DNA, the CDR3 is TGCAGTGCTAGAAAAAGCGGGACGACCTCCCCTGGCAACACCATATATTTT.

V is TRBV5-1 and J is TRBJ1-3; D may be TRBD1 (5 bases). This CDR3 is 14 amino acids long. Trimming left V 4 bases short and J 0 bases short, with 8 bases between. Germline assignment: CDR1 SGHRS and CDR2 YFSETQ. In DNA form, the CDR3 reads TGCGCCAGCAGCACCGACAGCTCTGGAAACACCATATATTTT. Translating gives CASSTDSSGNTIYF.

V usage is TRBV5-5 and J usage is TRBJ2-7; 9 nucleotides line up with TRBD1. With V trimmed by 3 bases and J by 1 base, 8 bases remained unmatched. CDR1 is SGHKS and CDR2 is YYEKEE in the germline V gene (reference sequence). This CDR3 is 16 amino acids long. The CDR3 reads CASSSRTGEGSYEQYF. CDR3 bases: TGTGCCAGCAGCTCAAGGACAGGGGAAGGGTCCTACGAGCAGTACTTC.

This clonotype was recorded a few times. V usage is TRBV3-1 and J usage is TRBJ2-7; 8 positions match TRBD2. V trimming: 4 bases; J trimming: 6 bases; junction bases outside the gene matches: 17. The germline CDR1 and CDR2 sequences are LGHDT and YNNKEL (reference sequence). The CDR3 is 17 residues long. The CDR3 sequence: CASSLTSGGPRGSEQYF. The CDR3 bases are TGTGCCAGCAGCCTCACAAGCGGGGGTCCTCGGGGGAGCGAGCAGTACTTC.

The table lists this clonotype with a few counts. The chain couples TRBV7-9 to TRBJ2-7, with D perhaps TRBD1 (5 bases). The CDR3 is 14 amino acids. V gave up 5 bases and J gave up 5 bases, with 16 bases separating them. CDR1 SEHNR and CDR2 FQNEAQ come from the germline V gene (reference sequence). The CDR3 spells CASSPRAVWDEQYF. The CDR3 DNA is TGTGCCAGCAGCCCCAGGGCGGTGTGGGACGAGCAGTACTTC.

This clonotype was seen many times. This chain joins TRBV25-1 and TRBJ1-5; D perhaps matches TRBD1 (5 bases). This CDR3 is 14 amino acids long. V lost 4 bases and J lost 6, with 13 bases in between. From germline, CDR1 is MGHDK and CDR2 SYGVNS. Here the CDR3 DNA reads TGTGCCAGCAGTGCGGGGGAAATGGCTCAGCCCCAGCATTTT. Amino acid sequence: CASSAGEMAQPQHF.